The 14 T cell receptor beta chains given below trace back to one sample, sequenced in a study of T cell changes during pregnancy in multiple sclerosis. Produced via immunoSEQ multiplex PCR; TCRdb's table is partial and in-frame only. In the table there are some 110,000 clones, 85% to 95% of which are singletons. The sample was peripheral blood, taken after pregnancy. These receptors all come from a female donor with multiple sclerosis, enrolled in a pregnancy study.

A single count supports this clone. The V call is TRBV5-1, the J call TRBJ2-5, with TRBD2 identical over 7 bases. CDR3 size: 14 residues. Germline V CDR1 and CDR2: SGHRS, YFSETQ. J was trimmed by 0 bases and V by 5 bases; bases with no gene match: 4. In DNA, the CDR3 is TGCGCCAGCAGGGCAGCGGGGTACCAAGAGACCCAGTACTTC. Translation gives CASRAAGYQETQYF.

This clone has only a few counts. V gene TRBV6-6 combines with J gene TRBJ1-1; the D gene is possibly TRBD1 (5 bases). The CDR3 is 13 amino acids. Trimming stripped 10 bases from V and 0 bases from J, with 12 bases between. CDR1 is MNHNY, CDR2 SVGAGI, per germline (reference sequence). CDR3 coding DNA: TGTGCCACCCAGGGCCTTATGAACACTGAAGCTTTCTTT. Translation gives CATQGLMNTEAFF.

The chain carries TRBV18 and TRBJ1-2; possible D gene TRBD1, 5 bases. The germline CDR1 and CDR2 sequences are KGHSH and LQKENI. CDR3 length equals 15 residues. The ends were cut back, 2 bases at V and 4 bases at J, with 14 bases in the middle. As DNA, the CDR3 is TGTGCCAGCTCACCAATTTCCCAGGGAACCTATGGCTACACCTTC. Its protein product is CASSPISQGTYGYTF.

The J gene is TRBJ2-7, the V gene TRBV11-2; TRBD1 aligns across 7 bases. This CDR3 has 14 residues. J was trimmed by 5 bases and V by 0 bases; bases with no gene match: 4. In germline, CDR1 is SGHAT, CDR2 FQNNGV. The CDR3 DNA reads as TGTGCCAGCAGCTTAGACGGGACAGTTCACGAGCAGTACTTC. Its translation is CASSLDGTVHEQYF.

This chain joins TRBV7-9 and TRBJ2-5; TRBD1 agrees at 7 bases. Losses at the gene ends were 3 bases for V and 3 bases for J; bases not matched to a gene: 4. Germline CDR1 SEHNR, CDR2 FQNEAQ (reference sequence). The CDR3 has 14 residues. CDR3 sequence reads: CASSLGTAEETQYF. CDR3 nucleotides: TGTGCCAGCAGCTTGGGGACAGCTGAAGAGACCCAGTACTTC.

The chain is built from TRBV18 and TRBJ2-1, with 10 bases matching TRBD2. This CDR3 is 16 amino acids long. CDR1 and CDR2 from the germline V gene are KGHSH and LQKENI. V lost 6 bases and J lost 9; bases outside the gene matches: 14. The CDR3 region has the DNA TGTGCCAGCTCCCTTGGGAAGCGGGAGGGCCTTAGTGAGCAGTTCTTC. This gives the protein CASSLGKREGLSEQFF.

V and J are TRBV9 and TRBJ1-2, with 7 bases aligning to TRBD1. The V gene end was trimmed by 2 bases and the J gene end by 8 bases; junction bases not matched to a gene: 9. Germline V lookup: CDR1 SGDLS, CDR2 YYNGEE. This CDR3 is built from 14 residues. The CDR3, as DNA: TGTGCCAGCAGCGTGGCGGGACAGTCTTGGGGCTACACCTTC. Translating it yields CASSVAGQSWGYTF.

The V and J genes are TRBV19 and TRBJ1-5, with D possibly being TRBD1 (6 bases). The length of the CDR3 is 13 residues. From germline, CDR1 is LNHDA and CDR2 SQIVND (reference sequence). Deletions cut 9 bases from V and 4 bases from J, with 13 bases between. The chain's CDR3 is CASRTTGNQPQHF. The CDR3 DNA follows: TGTGCCAGCAGAACTACAGGGAATCAGCCCCAGCATTTT.

The chain combines TRBV27 with TRBJ2-3, with 16 bases fitting TRBD2. This CDR3 has 19 amino acids. Germline CDR1 is MNHEY and CDR2 is SMNVEV (reference sequence). After removal of 1 base from V and 5 bases from J, the junction contained 9 bases not matched to a gene. The CDR3 sequence is CASSLLGLAGGDSRDTQYF. CDR3 coding DNA: TGTGCCAGCAGTTTATTGGGACTAGCGGGAGGGGACTCTCGAGATACGCAGTATTTT.

V gene TRBV28 combines with J gene TRBJ1-1; D is uncertain. The germline V gene encodes CDR1 MDHEN and CDR2 SYDVKM. There are 15 residues in the CDR3. Trimming removed 8 bases from V and 4 bases from J, with 20 bases in between. The DNA of the CDR3 is TGTGCCAGCCGATATTTCAATGGAGAAGGCACTGAAGCTTTCTTT. Its protein is CASRYFNGEGTEAFF. Full variable domain (outside the CDR3, taken from reference TRBV28 and TRBJ1-1): DVKVTQSSRYLVKRTGEKVFLECVQDMDHENMFWYRQDPGLGLRLIYFSYDVKMKEKGDIPEGYSVSREKKERFSLILESASTNQTSMYLCASRYFNGEGTEAFFGQGTRLTVV.

For the CDR3, the DNA is TGTGCCAGCCAGGGGTTTGGGGCCAACGTCCTGACTTTC. Protein: CASQGFGANVLTF. This chain uses TRBV5-5 with TRBJ2-6; D might be TRBD1 (6 bases). This CDR3 is built from 13 residues. Trimming removed 7 bases at V and 3 bases at J, with 8 bases between. CDR1 and CDR2 (germline): SGHKS, YYEKEE (reference sequence).

V and J are TRBV2 and TRBJ2-7, with 9 bases matching TRBD2. There are 14 residues in the CDR3. V lost 7 bases to trimming and J lost 3 bases; unmatched junction nucleotides: 7. Per the germline V gene, CDR1 is SNHLY and CDR2 is FYNNEI. CDR3 protein: CASKLAGFGYEQYF. The CDR3 coding sequence is TGTGCCAGCAAGCTAGCGGGATTTGGCTACGAGCAGTACTTC. Full variable domain (missing parts from reference TRBV2 and TRBJ2-7): EPEVTQTPSHQVTQMGQEVILRCVPISNHLYFYWYRQILGQKVEFLVSFYNNEISEKSEIFDDQFSVERPDGSNFTLKIRSTKLEDSAMYFCASKLAGFGYEQYFGPGTRLTVT.

The chain recombines TRBV28 with TRBJ2-2, with D possibly matching TRBD2 (6 bases). V lost 5 bases and J 7 bases, leaving 17 bases between the germline ends. Germline V gene sequence: CDR1 MDHEN, CDR2 SYDVKM. The CDR3 sequence is 15 residues long. This CDR3 reads CASSPSGTFFGELFF. CDR3 nucleotide sequence: TGTGCCAGCAGTCCCTCCGGGACTTTTTTCGGGGAGCTGTTTTTT.

The chain carries TRBV28 and TRBJ1-1, with D possibly matching TRBD1 (5 bases). Trimming cost V 7 bases and J 4 bases, with 19 bases left between them. CDR1 is MDHEN and CDR2 is SYDVKM in the germline V gene. The CDR3 length is 15 residues. CDR3 region: CASTPPPAGPTEAFF. The DNA for the CDR3 is TGTGCCAGCACCCCGCCCCCGGCAGGGCCCACTGAAGCTTTCTTT.